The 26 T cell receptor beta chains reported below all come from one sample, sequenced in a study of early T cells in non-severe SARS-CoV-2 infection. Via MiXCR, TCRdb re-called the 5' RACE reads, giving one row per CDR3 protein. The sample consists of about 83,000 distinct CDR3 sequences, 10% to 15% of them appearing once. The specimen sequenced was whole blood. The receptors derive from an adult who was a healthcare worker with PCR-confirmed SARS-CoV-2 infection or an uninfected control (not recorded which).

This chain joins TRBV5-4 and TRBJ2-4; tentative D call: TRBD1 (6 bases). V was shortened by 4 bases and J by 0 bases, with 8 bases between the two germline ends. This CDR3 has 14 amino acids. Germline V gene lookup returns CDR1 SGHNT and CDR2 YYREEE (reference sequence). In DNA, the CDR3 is TGTGCCAGCAGCAAGGGGGTAGCCAAAAACATTCAGTACTTC. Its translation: CASSKGVAKNIQYF.

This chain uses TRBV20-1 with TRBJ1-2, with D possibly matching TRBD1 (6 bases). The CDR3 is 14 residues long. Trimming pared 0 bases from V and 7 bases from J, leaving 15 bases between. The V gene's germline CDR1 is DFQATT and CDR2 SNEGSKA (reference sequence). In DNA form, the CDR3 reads TGCAGTGCTAGAGATCGGGCAGGGGAGCGTGGCTACACCTTC. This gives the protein CSARDRAGERGYTF.

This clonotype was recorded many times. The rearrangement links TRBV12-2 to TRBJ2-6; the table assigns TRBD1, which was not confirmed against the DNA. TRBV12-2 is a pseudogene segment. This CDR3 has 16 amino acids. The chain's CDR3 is CASRPRGFSGANVLTF. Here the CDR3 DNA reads TGTGCAAGTCGCCCCCGGGGTTTCTCTGGGGCCAACGTCCTGACTTTC.

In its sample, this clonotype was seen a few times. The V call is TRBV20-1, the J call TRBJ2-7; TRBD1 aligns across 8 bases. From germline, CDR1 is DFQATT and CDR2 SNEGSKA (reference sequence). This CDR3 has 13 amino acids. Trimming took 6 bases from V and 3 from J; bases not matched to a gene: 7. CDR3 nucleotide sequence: TGCAGTGCCGTGACAGGGGAGGTCTACGAGCAGTACTTC. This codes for CSAVTGEVYEQYF.

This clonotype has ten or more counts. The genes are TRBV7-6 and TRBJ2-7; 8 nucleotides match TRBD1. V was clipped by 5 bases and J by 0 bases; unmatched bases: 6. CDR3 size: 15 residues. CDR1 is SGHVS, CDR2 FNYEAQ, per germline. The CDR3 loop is CASSTGQGLSYEQYF. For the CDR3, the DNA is TGTGCCAGCAGCACAGGACAGGGACTCTCCTACGAGCAGTACTTC.

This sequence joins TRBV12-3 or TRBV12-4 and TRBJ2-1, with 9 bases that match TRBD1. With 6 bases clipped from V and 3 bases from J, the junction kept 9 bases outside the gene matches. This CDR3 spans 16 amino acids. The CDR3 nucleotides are TGTGCCAGCAGCTGGCCGGGACAGGGCGGCTACAATGAGCAGTTCTTC. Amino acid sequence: CASSWPGQGGYNEQFF.

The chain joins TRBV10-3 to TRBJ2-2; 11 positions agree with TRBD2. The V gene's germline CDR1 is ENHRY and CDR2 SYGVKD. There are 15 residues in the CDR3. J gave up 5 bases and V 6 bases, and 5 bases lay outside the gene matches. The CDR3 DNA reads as TGTGCCATCAGCGGACTAGCGGGCCTTACCGGGGAGCTGTTTTTT. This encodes CAISGLAGLTGELFF.

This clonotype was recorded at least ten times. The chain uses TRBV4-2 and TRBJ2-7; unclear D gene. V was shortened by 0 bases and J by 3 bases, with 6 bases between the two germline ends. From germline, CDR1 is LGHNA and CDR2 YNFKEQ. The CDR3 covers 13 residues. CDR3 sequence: CASSQDRRYEQYF. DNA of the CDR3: TGTGCCAGCAGCCAAGATAGACGCTACGAGCAGTACTTC.

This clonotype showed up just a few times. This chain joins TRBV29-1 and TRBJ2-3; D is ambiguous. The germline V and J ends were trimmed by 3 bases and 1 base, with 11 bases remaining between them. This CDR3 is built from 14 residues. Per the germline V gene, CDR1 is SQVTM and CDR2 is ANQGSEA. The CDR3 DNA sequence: TGCAGCGTTGATTGGGATAGGGGCACAGATACGCAGTATTTT. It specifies CSVDWDRGTDTQYF.

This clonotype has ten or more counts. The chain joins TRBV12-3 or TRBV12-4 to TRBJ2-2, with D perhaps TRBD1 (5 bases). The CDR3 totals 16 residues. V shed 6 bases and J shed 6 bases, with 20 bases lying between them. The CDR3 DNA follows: TGTGCCAGCAGGAACTTGGATCAGGGAAGACCCGGGGAGCTGTTTTTT. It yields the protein CASRNLDQGRPGELFF.

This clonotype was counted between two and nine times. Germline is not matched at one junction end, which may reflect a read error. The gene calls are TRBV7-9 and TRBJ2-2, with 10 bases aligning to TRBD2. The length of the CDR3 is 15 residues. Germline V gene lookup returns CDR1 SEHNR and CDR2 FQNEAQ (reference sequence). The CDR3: CASSIAGGLSGELFF. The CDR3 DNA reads TGTGCCAGCAGCATAGCGGGAGGTTTGTCCGGGGAGCTGTTTTTT. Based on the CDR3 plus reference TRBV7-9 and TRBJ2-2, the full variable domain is DTGVSQNPRHKITKRGQNVTFRCDPISEHNRLYWYRQTLGQGPEFLTYFQNEAQLEKSRLLSDRFSAERPKGSFSTLEIQRTEQGDSAMYLCASSIAGGLSGELFFGEGSRLTVL.

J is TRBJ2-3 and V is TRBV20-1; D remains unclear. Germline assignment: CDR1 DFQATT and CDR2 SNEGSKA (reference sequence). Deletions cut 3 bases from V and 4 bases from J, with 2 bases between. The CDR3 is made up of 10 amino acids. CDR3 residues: CSASPDTQYF. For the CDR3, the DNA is TGCAGTGCTAGCCCAGATACGCAGTATTTT.

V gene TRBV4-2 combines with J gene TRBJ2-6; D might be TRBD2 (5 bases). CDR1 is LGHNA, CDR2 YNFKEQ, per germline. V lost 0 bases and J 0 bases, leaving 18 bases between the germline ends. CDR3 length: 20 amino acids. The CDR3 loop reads CASSQDASGLTLSGANVLTF. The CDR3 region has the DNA TGTGCCAGCAGCCAAGATGCTTCCGGACTCACTCTCTCTGGGGCCAACGTCCTGACTTTC.

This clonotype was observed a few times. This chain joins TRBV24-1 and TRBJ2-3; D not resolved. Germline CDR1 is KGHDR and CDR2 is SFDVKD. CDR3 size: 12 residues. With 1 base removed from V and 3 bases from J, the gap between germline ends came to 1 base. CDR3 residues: CATSDFTDTQYF. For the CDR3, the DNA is TGTGCCACCAGTGATTTTACAGATACGCAGTATTTT.

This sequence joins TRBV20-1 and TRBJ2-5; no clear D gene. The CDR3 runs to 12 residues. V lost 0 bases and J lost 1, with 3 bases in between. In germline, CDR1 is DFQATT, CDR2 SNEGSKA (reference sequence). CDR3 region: CSAREGQETQYF. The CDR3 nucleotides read TGCAGTGCTAGAGAGGGCCAAGAGACCCAGTACTTC.

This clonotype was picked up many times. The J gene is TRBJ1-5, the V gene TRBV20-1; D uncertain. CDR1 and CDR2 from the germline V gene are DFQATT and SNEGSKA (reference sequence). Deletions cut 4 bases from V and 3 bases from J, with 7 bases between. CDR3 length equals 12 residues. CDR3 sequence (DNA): TGCAGTGCTAAAAATAACAATCAGCCCCAGCATTTT. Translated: CSAKNNNQPQHF.

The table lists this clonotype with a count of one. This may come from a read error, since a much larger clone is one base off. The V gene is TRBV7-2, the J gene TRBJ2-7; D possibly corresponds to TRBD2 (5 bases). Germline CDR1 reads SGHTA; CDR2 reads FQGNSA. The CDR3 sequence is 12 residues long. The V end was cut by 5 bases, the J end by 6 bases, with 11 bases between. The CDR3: CASSNPEGEQYF. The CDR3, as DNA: TGTGCCAGCAGCAACCCCGAGGGCGAGCAGTACTTC.

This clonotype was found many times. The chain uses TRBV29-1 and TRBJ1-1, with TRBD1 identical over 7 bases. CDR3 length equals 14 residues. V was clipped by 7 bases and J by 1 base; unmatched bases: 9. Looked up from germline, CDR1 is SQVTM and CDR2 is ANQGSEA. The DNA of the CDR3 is TGCAGCGCCGCACAGGGGCCGACGAACACTGAAGCTTTCTTT. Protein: CSAAQGPTNTEAFF.

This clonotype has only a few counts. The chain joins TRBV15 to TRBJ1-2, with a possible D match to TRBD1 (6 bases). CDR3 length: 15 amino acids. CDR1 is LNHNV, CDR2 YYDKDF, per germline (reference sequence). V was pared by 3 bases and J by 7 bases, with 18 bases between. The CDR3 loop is CATSRFSGTFGGYTF. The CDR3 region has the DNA TGTGCCACCAGCAGGTTTTCCGGGACATTTGGTGGCTACACCTTC.

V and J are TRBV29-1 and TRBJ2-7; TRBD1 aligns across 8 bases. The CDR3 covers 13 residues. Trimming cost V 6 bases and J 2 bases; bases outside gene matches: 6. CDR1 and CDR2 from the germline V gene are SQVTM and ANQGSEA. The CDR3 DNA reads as TGCAGCGTAAGACAGGGGCCGGCCTACGAGCAGTACTTC. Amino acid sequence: CSVRQGPAYEQYF.

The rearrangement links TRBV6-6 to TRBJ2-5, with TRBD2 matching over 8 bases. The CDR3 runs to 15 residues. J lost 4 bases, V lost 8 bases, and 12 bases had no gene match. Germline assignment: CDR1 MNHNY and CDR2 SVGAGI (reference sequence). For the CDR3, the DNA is TGTGCCAGCCTGAAACCGGGGCTAGCGGGAGAGACCCAGTACTTC. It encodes CASLKPGLAGETQYF.

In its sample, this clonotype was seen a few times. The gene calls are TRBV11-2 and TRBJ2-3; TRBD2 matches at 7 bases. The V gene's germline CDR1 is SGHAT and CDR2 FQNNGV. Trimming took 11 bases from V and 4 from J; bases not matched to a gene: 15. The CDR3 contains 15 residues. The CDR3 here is CACSLGGKSPDTQYF. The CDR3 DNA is TGTGCCTGTAGCTTGGGGGGGAAATCCCCAGATACGCAGTATTTT. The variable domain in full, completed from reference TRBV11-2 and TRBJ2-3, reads EAGVAQSPRYKIIEKRQSVAFWCNPISGHATLYWYQQILGQGPKLLIQFQNNGVVDDSQLPKDRFSAERLKGVDSTLKIQPAKLEDSAVYLCACSLGGKSPDTQYFGPGTRLTVL.

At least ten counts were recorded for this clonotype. CDR3 sequence reads: CASSERGPNEEQYF. DNA for the CDR3: TGTGCCAGCAGTGAGAGGGGCCCCAATGAAGAGCAGTACTTC. The chain is built from TRBV27 and TRBJ2-7; D possibly uses TRBD1 or TRBD2 (5 bases each). This CDR3 spans 14 amino acids. Trimming pared 5 bases from V and 7 bases from J, leaving 18 bases between. Germline V gene sequence: CDR1 MNHEY, CDR2 SMNVEV (reference sequence).

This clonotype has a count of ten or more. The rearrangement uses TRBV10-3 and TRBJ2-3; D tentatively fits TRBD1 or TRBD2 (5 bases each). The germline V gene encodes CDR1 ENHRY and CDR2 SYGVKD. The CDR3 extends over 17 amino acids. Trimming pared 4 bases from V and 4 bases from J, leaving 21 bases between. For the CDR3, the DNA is TGTGCCATCAGTGGCTATCCAGGGCCCCCGGACTCAGATACGCAGTATTTT. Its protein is CAISGYPGPPDSDTQYF.

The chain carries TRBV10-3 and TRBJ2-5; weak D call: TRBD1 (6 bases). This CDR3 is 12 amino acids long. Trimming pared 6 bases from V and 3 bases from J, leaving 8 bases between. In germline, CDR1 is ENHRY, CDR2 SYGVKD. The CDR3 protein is CAISRTEETQYF. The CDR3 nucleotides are TGTGCCATCAGCCGGACAGAAGAGACCCAGTACTTC.

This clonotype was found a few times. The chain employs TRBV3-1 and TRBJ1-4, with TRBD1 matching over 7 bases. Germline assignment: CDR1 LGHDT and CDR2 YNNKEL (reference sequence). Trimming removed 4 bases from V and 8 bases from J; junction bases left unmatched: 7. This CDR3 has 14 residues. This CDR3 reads CASSPGTVGEKLFF. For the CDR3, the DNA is TGTGCCAGCAGCCCCGGGACAGTTGGAGAAAAACTGTTTTTT.